This note documents a single T cell receptor (beta chain) sequence. Its antigen is not known. Within the sample, other DNA sequences also encode this same CDR3. Naive CD8 cells lacked CD45RO and underwent positive selection for CCR7, leaving out terminally differentiated effector memory CD45RA+ cells. V was shortened by 8 bases and J by 5 bases, with 18 bases between the two germline ends. Germline V gene sequence: CDR1 MNHEY, CDR2 SMNVEV (reference sequence). The CDR3 sequence is 14 residues long. This sample was included in a study of shared clonotypes between healthy human individuals. Whole-study findings and limits: Between a few donors, naive CD4 clonotypes were shared at a level of about 5%. Tissues were not sampled, only blood, and their repertoires likely differ.

In the study's own analysis: ImmunoSEQ gave junction-only sequences without quality scores, so filtering differed. Using immunoSEQ multiplex PCR, the repertoire was profiled, and TCRdb retains in-frame clones only, with some absent. That table furnishes V, J and clone size, whereas the DNA furnished D and trimming. The repertoire has millions of clones, about 95% of them found once; the top ten carry around 1.1%. Sequenced sample: naive CD8+ T cells sorted from blood. The V gene is TRBV27, the J gene TRBJ1-1, with a possible D match to TRBD1 (5 bases). The sequence was collected from a young man in good health. The CDR3 sequence: CASSYTGGGTEAFF. The CDR3 region has the DNA TGTGCCAGCTCTTATACGGGGGGAGGGACTGAAGCTTTCTTT.